The clone carrying this T cell receptor (beta chain) has just a few counts. What it binds is not known. Sequencing was performed with immunoSEQ multiplex PCR; in TCRdb, only in-frame clones are kept and a portion is missing. This sample has about 130,000 clones, with 81% found just once. This CDR3 is 15 amino acids long. Trimming cost V 4 bases and J 2 bases, with 9 bases left between them. Germline V lookup: CDR1 SNHLY, CDR2 FYNNEI. The data belong to a study of radiation and T cells in renal cell carcinoma. On the study more broadly: Nephrectomy followed 15 Gy stereotactic body radiation by 4 weeks. Notes on the study in general: Baseline intratumoral clonotype presence is unknown without pretreatment biopsies. In blood, top tumor clones expanded by 2 weeks, shrinking by 4.

Time point here: blood 2 weeks post-SBRT. This sample's treatment: 15 Gy SBRT to primary tumor, nephrectomy 4 weeks later. The specimen was blood, collected from a patient whose treatment included radiotherapy and nephrectomy. The chain uses TRBV2 and TRBJ2-6; maybe TRBD2 (6 bases). The receptor was derived from a man aged 45 to 65 with renal cell carcinoma. CDR3 sequence: CASSVSGAGANVLTF. The CDR3 DNA reads as TGTGCCAGCAGTGTTAGCGGTGCTGGGGCCAACGTCCTGACTTTC. The entire variable domain, with the rest obtained from reference TRBV2 and TRBJ2-6, is as follows: EPEVTQTPSHQVTQMGQEVILRCVPISNHLYFYWYRQILGQKVEFLVSFYNNEISEKSEIFDDQFSVERPDGSNFTLKIRSTKLEDSAMYFCASSVSGAGANVLTFGAGSRLTVL.